Presented here are 10 T cell receptor beta chains from one specimen sequenced in a study of cytomegalovirus exposure and HLA in healthy donors. Use of 60 Vbeta and 13 Jbeta primers characterized the PCR. Clones were read by immunoSEQ multiplex PCR, and TCRdb kept only the in-frame ones, dropping some. The data hold around 210,000 clones, with roughly 85% observed a single time. The sequenced material came from PBMCs. The receptor set was obtained from a girl under 10 years old in good health and CMV-seronegative.

The V call is TRBV9, the J call TRBJ2-5; TRBD2 aligns across 15 bases. The CDR3 totals 16 residues. V was clipped by 0 bases and J by 4 bases; unmatched bases: 1. In germline, CDR1 is SGDLS, CDR2 YYNGEE. CDR3: CASSVGTSGGAETQYF. The CDR3 DNA reads TGTGCCAGCAGCGTAGGGACTAGCGGGGGGGCAGAGACCCAGTACTTC.

This clone has only one observation. V usage is TRBV11-2 and J usage is TRBJ2-3, with D maybe TRBD2 (5 bases). This CDR3 region has 14 residues. V lost 5 bases to trimming and J lost 5 bases, with 14 bases between them. The germline CDR1 and CDR2 sequences are SGHAT and FQNNGV. This chain's CDR3 is CASSRDRSEDTQYF. CDR3 nucleotides: TGTGCCAGCAGCCGGGATCGGTCTGAAGATACGCAGTATTTT.

This chain links TRBV29-1 with TRBJ2-5; D possibly corresponds to TRBD2 (6 bases). The CDR3 is 13 residues long. Germline lookup yields CDR1 SQVTM and CDR2 ANQGSEA. The V gene lost 8 bases and the J gene lost 5 bases, with 18 bases spanning the gap. The CDR3 region is CSLKGAGTETQYF. The CDR3 DNA follows: TGCAGCCTCAAAGGGGCGGGGACCGAGACCCAGTACTTC.

The rearrangement links TRBV6-4 to TRBJ1-1; perhaps TRBD1 as D (5 bases). V was pared by 2 bases and J by 0 bases, with 10 bases between. Germline CDR1 reads MRHNA; CDR2 reads SNTAGT. The CDR3 sequence is 15 residues long. CDR3 coding DNA: TGTGCCAGCAGTGACACTGGACAAATGAACACTGAAGCTTTCTTT. This codes for CASSDTGQMNTEAFF.

The chain links TRBV7-7 to TRBJ2-1; D unresolved. The CDR3 is 15 amino acids. Trimming cost V 10 bases and J 10 bases, with 26 bases left between them. Germline V CDR1 and CDR2: SSHAT, FNYEAQ (reference sequence). The CDR3 nucleotides read TGTGCCATTTTTTTCAAGGAGAAGGCGGCATACGAGCAGTTCTTC. The encoded protein is CAIFFKEKAAYEQFF.

The chain carries TRBV2 and TRBJ1-5, with TRBD1 identical over 7 bases. Germline V gene lookup returns CDR1 SNHLY and CDR2 FYNNEI. The CDR3 covers 14 residues. Trimming at V came to 8 bases and at J to 3 bases, leaving 7 bases not matched to a gene. This chain's CDR3 is CASVRQGVNQPQHF. Here the CDR3 DNA reads TGTGCCAGCGTTCGGCAGGGGGTCAATCAGCCCCAGCATTTT.

The table lists this clone with a count of one. The chain employs TRBV9 and TRBJ2-7; the D gene is possibly TRBD2 (5 bases). The CDR3 covers 14 residues. The V and J ends lost 4 bases and 4 bases respectively, with 15 bases between them. Germline CDR1 is SGDLS and CDR2 is YYNGEE. CDR3 bases: TGTGCCAGCAGCCGACCGGGATCTACATACGAGCAGTACTTC. Its translation: CASSRPGSTYEQYF.

The sample holds one count of this clone. The rearrangement uses TRBV28 and TRBJ1-5; 8 nucleotides line up with TRBD1. In germline, CDR1 is MDHEN, CDR2 SYDVKM. The CDR3 length is 13 residues. The trim removed 6 bases at V and 5 bases at J, leaving 3 bases unmatched. CDR3 sequence (DNA): TGTGCCAGCAGGGGCAGGGGGCATCAGCCCCAGCATTTT. It is translated as CASRGRGHQPQHF. Combining the CDR3 with reference TRBV28 and TRBJ1-5 gives the whole variable domain DVKVTQSSRYLVKRTGEKVFLECVQDMDHENMFWYRQDPGLGLRLIYFSYDVKMKEKGDIPEGYSVSREKKERFSLILESASTNQTSMYLCASRGRGHQPQHFGDGTRLSIL.

The chain carries TRBV19 and TRBJ2-1; 8 nucleotides agree with TRBD2. Germline lookup yields CDR1 LNHDA and CDR2 SQIVND (reference sequence). The ends lost 3 bases at V and 4 bases at J; junction bases unmatched: 11. This CDR3 comprises 17 residues. CDR3 coding DNA: TGTGCCAGTAGTATCGGGGGGGCGGGATGGTCGTACAATGAGCAGTTCTTC. It codes for CASSIGGAGWSYNEQFF.

The chain links TRBV7-9 to TRBJ1-2; the D gene is possibly TRBD1 (6 bases). The CDR3 is made up of 14 amino acids. Between the trimmed V and J ends, which lost 1 base and 3 bases, there was a span of 9 bases. CDR1 and CDR2 from the germline V gene are SEHNR and FQNEAQ (reference sequence). The CDR3 sequence is CASSLGQVDYGYTF. As DNA, the CDR3 is TGTGCCAGCAGCTTAGGACAGGTAGACTATGGCTACACCTTC.